These 16 T cell receptor beta chains were sequenced from one sample in a study of response to subunit inactivated influenza vaccine. From the RT-PCR reads, TCRdb called clonotypes with MiXCR, one entry per CDR3 protein. In the table there are hundreds of thousands of distinct CDR3 sequences, 12% to 15% of which are singletons. The sample here was PBMCs from blood, taken around 14 days before vaccination. Source of these receptors: a man in his fifties who received an inactivated influenza vaccine.

The J gene is TRBJ2-7, the V gene TRBV4-3; TRBD1 matches 8 bases. Unmatched junction bases numbered 7, after V lost 8 bases and J lost 1 base. Germline V CDR1 and CDR2: LGHNA, YSLEER. The CDR3 contains 14 residues. This chain's CDR3 is CASARGQGSYEQYF. The CDR3 DNA sequence: TGCGCCAGCGCCCGAGGACAGGGATCCTACGAGCAGTACTTC.

The rearrangement uses TRBV19 and TRBJ2-7; D is uncertain. V was pared by 10 bases and J by 9 bases, with 13 bases between. From germline, CDR1 is LNHDA and CDR2 SQIVND (reference sequence). The CDR3 length is 10 residues. This CDR3 is CATLPLWQYF. CDR3 in DNA: TGTGCCACCCTGCCCCTCTGGCAGTACTTC.

This clonotype has a single count. This sequence joins TRBV6-1 and TRBJ2-7; D possibly uses TRBD1 or TRBD2 (5 bases each). V gave up 6 bases and J gave up 2 bases, with 14 bases separating them. The CDR3 is 14 amino acids. Germline V lookup: CDR1 MNHNS, CDR2 SASEGT. CDR3 sequence (DNA): TGTGCCAGCAGCCCAGGGACCCTAGCCTACGAGCAGTACTTC. Translation gives CASSPGTLAYEQYF.

The rearrangement uses TRBV12-3 or TRBV12-4 and TRBJ1-4, with D unclear. With 3 bases removed from V and 7 bases from J, the gap between germline ends came to 9 bases. CDR3 size: 13 residues. The CDR3 nucleotides are TGTGCCAGCAGTTTTGGGAGCTCTGAAAAACTGTTTTTT. It specifies CASSFGSSEKLFF.

There are a few counts of this clonotype. The rearrangement links TRBV7-9 to TRBJ1-1; weak D call: TRBD1 (6 bases). The germline V and J ends were trimmed by 6 bases and 1 base, with 15 bases remaining between them. Germline lookup yields CDR1 SEHNR and CDR2 FQNEAQ (reference sequence). The CDR3 runs to 15 residues. In DNA, the CDR3 is TGTGCCAGCAGACAAGGGGGGGGGTCGAACACTGAAGCTTTCTTT. The encoded protein is CASRQGGGSNTEAFF.

The chain links TRBV9 to TRBJ2-3; 10 bases fit TRBD2. Germline lookup yields CDR1 SGDLS and CDR2 YYNGEE. CDR3 length: 14 residues. V lost 3 bases and J lost 5; bases outside the gene matches: 3. The CDR3 bases are TGTGCCAGCAGCGCAAGCGGGGGGGAAGATACGCAGTATTTT. Translating it yields CASSASGGEDTQYF.

The chain recombines TRBV12-3 or TRBV12-4 with TRBJ2-2, with D perhaps TRBD2 (6 bases). The CDR3 extends over 16 amino acids. The V end was cut by 6 bases, the J end by 4 bases, with 18 bases between. In DNA, the CDR3 is TGTGCCAGCAGGCGGAACTTAGCGGCCCGCACCGGGGAGCTGTTTTTT. It yields the protein CASRRNLAARTGELFF.

This sequence joins TRBV15 and TRBJ2-7; perhaps TRBD1 as D (5 bases). Germline V lookup: CDR1 LNHNV, CDR2 YYDKDF (reference sequence). The V end lost 5 bases, the J end lost 3 bases, and 14 bases lay between the germline ends. This CDR3 spans 14 amino acids. CDR3 region: CATSDRQLNYEQYF. CDR3 bases: TGTGCCACCAGCGACCGACAGCTTAACTACGAGCAGTACTTC. Supplemented by reference TRBV15 and TRBJ2-7, the full variable domain reads DAMVIQNPRYQVTQFGKPVTLSCSQTLNHNVMYWYQQKSSQAPKLLFHYYDKDFNNEADTPDNFQSRRPNTSFCFLDIRSPGLGDTAMYLCATSDRQLNYEQYFGPGTRLTVT.

This rearrangement joins TRBV20-1 to TRBJ1-3; TRBD1 might be the D (5 bases). Per germline, CDR1 DFQATT and CDR2 SNEGSKA (reference sequence). V lost 5 bases and J lost 4, with 15 bases in between. CDR3 length equals 14 residues. The CDR3 is CSAAAGGSGNTIYF. DNA for the CDR3: TGCAGTGCTGCCGCGGGGGGGTCAGGAAACACCATATATTTT.

This clonotype has a handful of counts. This CDR3 is CASSLRRVSSHEQYF. The CDR3 DNA reads TGTGCCAGCAGTTTACGCAGGGTCTCGTCCCACGAGCAGTACTTC. The chain couples TRBV27 to TRBJ2-7, with D possibly being TRBD1 (5 bases). The CDR3 totals 15 residues. Germline V gene data show CDR1 as MNHEY and CDR2 as SMNVEV (reference sequence). Trimming cost V 2 bases and J 5 bases, with 16 bases left between them.

The V and J genes are TRBV12-3 or TRBV12-4 and TRBJ2-1; D uncertain. The CDR3 is 14 residues long. The germline V and J ends were trimmed by 2 bases and 6 bases, with 11 bases remaining between them. CDR3: CASSLLGVSNEQFF. As DNA, the CDR3 is TGTGCCAGCAGTTTATTAGGTGTTTCCAATGAGCAGTTCTTC.

This clonotype has a handful of counts. The chain links TRBV27 to TRBJ1-5, with D perhaps TRBD1 (6 bases). V was cut by 5 bases and J by 4 bases, with 12 bases left in between. Germline V gives CDR1 MNHEY, CDR2 SMNVEV (reference sequence). This CDR3 contains 14 residues. CDR3 loop: CASSPDRKNQPQHF. DNA for the CDR3: TGTGCCAGCAGTCCTGACAGGAAAAATCAGCCCCAGCATTTT.

This clonotype has a count of ten or more. The chain joins TRBV20-1 to TRBJ2-5; D unresolved. From germline, CDR1 is DFQATT and CDR2 SNEGSKA (reference sequence). The CDR3 runs to 12 residues. V lost 5 bases, J lost 4 bases, and 11 bases lay in between. CDR3 residues: CSAPPPGETQYF. The CDR3 DNA sequence: TGCAGTGCTCCCCCGCCGGGAGAGACCCAGTACTTC.

This clonotype was seen more than once but under ten times. The chain has TRBV12-3 or TRBV12-4 and TRBJ1-1, with a possible D match to TRBD1 (5 bases). Trimming left V 6 bases short and J 3 bases short, with 14 bases between. There are 14 residues in the CDR3. The CDR3 spells CASRRSRGYTEAFF. The CDR3 nucleotides read TGTGCCAGCAGACGTAGCCGGGGGTACACTGAAGCTTTCTTT.

V usage is TRBV7-9 and J usage is TRBJ1-3, with no clear D. With 0 bases removed from V and 0 bases from J, the gap between germline ends came to 9 bases. The germline CDR1 and CDR2 sequences are SEHNR and FQNEAQ (reference sequence). The CDR3 totals 16 residues. Here the CDR3 reads CASSLAFLSSGNTIYF. DNA of the CDR3: TGTGCCAGCAGCTTAGCGTTCCTGAGCTCTGGAAACACCATATATTTT. Drawing the rest from reference TRBV7-9 and TRBJ1-3, the complete variable domain is DTGVSQNPRHKITKRGQNVTFRCDPISEHNRLYWYRQTLGQGPEFLTYFQNEAQLEKSRLLSDRFSAERPKGSFSTLEIQRTEQGDSAMYLCASSLAFLSSGNTIYFGEGSWLTVV.

This clonotype was observed a few times. The chain has TRBV13 and TRBJ2-7; D might be TRBD1 or TRBD2, each matching 5 bases. The CDR3 runs to 15 residues. From germline, CDR1 is PRHDT and CDR2 FYEKMQ (reference sequence). With 3 bases removed from V and 3 bases from J, the gap between germline ends came to 15 bases. CDR3 protein: CASSFSRSGRYEQYF. CDR3 coding DNA: TGTGCCAGCAGCTTCTCACGATCGGGACGCTACGAGCAGTACTTC. The complete variable domain, with remaining parts taken from reference TRBV13 and TRBJ2-7, reads AAGVIQSPRHLIKEKRETATLKCYPIPRHDTVYWYQQGPGQDPQFLISFYEKMQSDKGSIPDRFSAQQFSDYHSELNMSSLELGDSALYFCASSFSRSGRYEQYFGPGTRLTVT.